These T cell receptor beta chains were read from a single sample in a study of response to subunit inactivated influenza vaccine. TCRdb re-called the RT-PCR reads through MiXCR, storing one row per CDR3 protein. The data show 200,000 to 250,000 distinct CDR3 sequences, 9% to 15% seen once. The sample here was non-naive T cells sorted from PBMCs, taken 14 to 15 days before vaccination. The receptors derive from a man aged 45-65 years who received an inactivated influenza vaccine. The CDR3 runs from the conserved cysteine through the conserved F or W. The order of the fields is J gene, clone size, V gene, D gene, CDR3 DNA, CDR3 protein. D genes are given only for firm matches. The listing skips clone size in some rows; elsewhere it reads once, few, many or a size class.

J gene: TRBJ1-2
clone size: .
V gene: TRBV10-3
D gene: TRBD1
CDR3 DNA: TGTGCCATCAGTGAGTCAAAGGGGGCGGATGGCTACACCTTC
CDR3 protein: CAISESKGADGYTF

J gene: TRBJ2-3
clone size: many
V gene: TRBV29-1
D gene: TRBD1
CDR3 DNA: TGCAGCGGTAAAGACGGGACAGCGAGCACAGATACGCAGTATTTT
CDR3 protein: CSGKDGTASTDTQYF

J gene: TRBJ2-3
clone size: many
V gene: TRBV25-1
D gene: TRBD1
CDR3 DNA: TGTGCCAGCAGAACAGGGGCCTCCGGGGATACGCAGTATTTT
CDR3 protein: CASRTGASGDTQYF

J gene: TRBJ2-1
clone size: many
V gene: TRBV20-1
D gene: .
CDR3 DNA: TGCAGTGCCAGTAGGCGGGTCGAGCAGTTCTTC
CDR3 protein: CSASRRVEQFF

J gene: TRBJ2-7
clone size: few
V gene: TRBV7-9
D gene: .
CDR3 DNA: TGTGCCAGCAGCCCCCTCTCCAGGGCTTCCTACGAGCAGTACTTC
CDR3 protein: CASSPLSRASYEQYF

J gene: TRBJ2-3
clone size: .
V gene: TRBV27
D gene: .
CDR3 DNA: TGTGCCAGCAGTCGGAGGGGGGGAATCAGCACAGATACGCAGTATTTT
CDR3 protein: CASSRRGGISTDTQYF

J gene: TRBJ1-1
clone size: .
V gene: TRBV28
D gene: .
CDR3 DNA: TGTGCCAGCAGTTTGGTACAAATGAACACTGAAGCTTTCTTT
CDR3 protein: CASSLVQMNTEAFF

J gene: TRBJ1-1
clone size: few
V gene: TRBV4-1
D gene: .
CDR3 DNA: TGCGCCAGCAGCCAACCTCTGGGGGCTTTGCCCGGGCTGAACACTGAAGCTTTCTTT
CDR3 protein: CASSQPLGALPGLNTEAFF

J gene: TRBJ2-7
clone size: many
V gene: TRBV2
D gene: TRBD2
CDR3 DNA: TGTGCCAGCCAGCGGGGTTACGAGCAGTACTTC
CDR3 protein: CASQRGYEQYF

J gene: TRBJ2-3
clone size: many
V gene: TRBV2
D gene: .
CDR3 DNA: TGTGCCAGCAGTTCAGATACGCAGTATTTT
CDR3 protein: CASSSDTQYF

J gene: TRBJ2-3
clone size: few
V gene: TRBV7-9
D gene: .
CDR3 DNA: TGTGCCAGCAGCCCCCGGGACCTCGTAGATACGCAGTATTTT
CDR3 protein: CASSPRDLVDTQYF

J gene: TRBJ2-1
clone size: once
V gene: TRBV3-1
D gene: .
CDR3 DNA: TGTGCCAGCAGCCAAGCCGGGATTAGTTACAATGAGCAGTTCTTC
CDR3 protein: CASSQAGISYNEQFF

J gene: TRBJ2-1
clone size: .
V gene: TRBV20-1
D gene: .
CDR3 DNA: TGCAGTGCTAATAAGCGAATCAATGAGCAGTTCTTC
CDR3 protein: CSANKRINEQFF

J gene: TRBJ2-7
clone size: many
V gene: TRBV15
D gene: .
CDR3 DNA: TGTGCCACCAGCAGAGATCTTTACTCTACAGGTGGTTACGAGCAGTACTTC
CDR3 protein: CATSRDLYSTGGYEQYF

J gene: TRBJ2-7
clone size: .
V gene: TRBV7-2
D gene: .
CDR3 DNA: TGTGCCAGCAGCTTAGTAGGAGGTGTGCCTACCTACGAGCAGTACTTC
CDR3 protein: CASSLVGGVPTYEQYF

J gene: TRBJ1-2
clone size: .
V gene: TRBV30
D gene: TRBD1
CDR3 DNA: TGTGCCTGGAGTGGCGAGGGACAGCGACTCTATGGCTACACCTTC
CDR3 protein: CAWSGEGQRLYGYTF

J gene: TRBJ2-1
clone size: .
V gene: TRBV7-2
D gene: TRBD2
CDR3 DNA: TGTGCCAGCAGCTCCGGGACTAGCGGGAGACAGTTCTTC
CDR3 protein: CASSSGTSGRQFF

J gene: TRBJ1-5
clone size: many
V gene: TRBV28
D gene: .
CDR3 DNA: TGTGCCAGCACCTCCGGAAGGGCGGATTGGGGTTTGCGAACTCAGCCCCAGCATTTT
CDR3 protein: CASTSGRADWGLRTQPQHF

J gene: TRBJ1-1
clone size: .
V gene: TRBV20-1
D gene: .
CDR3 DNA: TGCAGTGCTAGAGCACAGATGAACACTGAAGCTTTCTTT
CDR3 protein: CSARAQMNTEAFF

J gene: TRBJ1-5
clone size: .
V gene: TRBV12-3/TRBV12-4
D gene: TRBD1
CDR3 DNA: TGTGCCAGCAGTCCAGGGACAGGGATTCAGCCCCAGCATTTT
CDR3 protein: CASSPGTGIQPQHF

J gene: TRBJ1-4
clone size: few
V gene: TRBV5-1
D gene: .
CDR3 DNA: TGCGCCAGCAGCTTGAACCGCCGTGCGGTACGTGAAAAACTGTTTTTT
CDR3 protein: CASSLNRRAVREKLFF

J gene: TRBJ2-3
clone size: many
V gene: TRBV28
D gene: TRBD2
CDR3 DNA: TGTGCCAGCGGACGTAGCGGGGGCTACCTGGATACGCAGTATTTT
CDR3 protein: CASGRSGGYLDTQYF

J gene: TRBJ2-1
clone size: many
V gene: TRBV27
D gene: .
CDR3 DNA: TGTGCCAGCAGTACAAATACGGTCGGTGAGCAGTTCTTC
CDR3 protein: CASSTNTVGEQFF

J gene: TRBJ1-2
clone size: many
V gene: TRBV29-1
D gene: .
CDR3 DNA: TGCAGCGTTGAAGCGCGGCCGCGCTATGGCTACACCTTC
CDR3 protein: CSVEARPRYGYTF

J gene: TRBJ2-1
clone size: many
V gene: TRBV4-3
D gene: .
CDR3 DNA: TGCGCCAGCAGCCAAGAAGGGTTCGAGCAGTTCTTC
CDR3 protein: CASSQEGFEQFF